This TCR beta chain is drawn from a study of blood T cell repertoires in COVID-19. The CDR3 covers 15 residues. Germline CDR1 and CDR2: SGHTA and FQGTGA. With 5 bases clipped from V and 4 bases from J, the junction kept 5 bases outside the gene matches. Original processing methods: The authors estimated nucleated cell counts from reference gene primer amplification. This table comes from immunoSEQ multiplex PCR, and its TCRdb copy is limited to in-frame clones, with some not included. That table gives V, J and clone size, and the DNA gave D and trimming. The sample records tens of thousands of clones, roughly 85% being singletons.

The clonotype was recovered from a man in his sixties with acute or convalescent COVID-19. The sample was peripheral blood. The chain combines TRBV7-3 with TRBJ2-1; 10 nucleotides agree with TRBD2. Written as DNA, the CDR3 is TGTGCCAGCAGCCTAGCGGGGGACCTTTACAATGAGCAGTTCTTC. It is translated as CASSLAGDLYNEQFF.